This T cell receptor beta chain was profiled in a study of OX40 agonist ivuxolimab in advanced cancers. Turning to this clone: Its antigen is unidentified.

Study outcomes and limitations: In the expanded peripheral T cells, antigen specificity was never determined.

Libraries were prepared by immunoSEQ multiplex PCR; TCRdb keeps only in-frame clonotypes and omits some of them. The table has some 30,000 clones, about 87% seen once; the top ten hold roughly 18%. V lost 3 bases and J lost 8, with 11 bases in between. The length of the CDR3 is 13 residues. CDR1 is MDHEN, CDR2 SYDVKM, per germline. The source is an adult with an advanced solid tumor such as melanoma, head and neck, liver or kidney cancer. V usage is TRBV28 and J usage is TRBJ1-5; no firm D call. The sample consisted of CD4+ or CD8+ T cells sorted from blood, taken in a trial of the OX40 agonist ivuxolimab. The CDR3 is CASSLGGYEPQHF. CDR3 DNA: TGTGCCAGCAGTTTGGGAGGTTACGAGCCCCAGCATTTT.